This TCR beta chain stems from a study of blood T cell repertoires in COVID-19. Overall study: From T cells, B-cell-depleted T cells, or PBMCs came the material, which was cDNA or gDNA.

Produced via immunoSEQ multiplex PCR; TCRdb's table is partial and in-frame only. In the table there are roughly 250,000 clones, around 85% of which are singletons. The CDR3 has 13 amino acids. CDR1 and CDR2 (germline): MNHEY, SMNVEV (reference sequence). With V trimmed by 10 bases and J by 7 bases, 12 bases remained unmatched. This TCR was recovered from a human donor with COVID-19, enrolled during active disease. The donor label of this sample is uncertain. Sequencing was performed on peripheral blood. The chain links TRBV27 to TRBJ2-7; 8 nucleotides align to TRBD1. The CDR3 spells CATKVQGANEQYF. The CDR3 bases are TGTGCCACTAAGGTCCAGGGGGCGAATGAGCAGTACTTC.